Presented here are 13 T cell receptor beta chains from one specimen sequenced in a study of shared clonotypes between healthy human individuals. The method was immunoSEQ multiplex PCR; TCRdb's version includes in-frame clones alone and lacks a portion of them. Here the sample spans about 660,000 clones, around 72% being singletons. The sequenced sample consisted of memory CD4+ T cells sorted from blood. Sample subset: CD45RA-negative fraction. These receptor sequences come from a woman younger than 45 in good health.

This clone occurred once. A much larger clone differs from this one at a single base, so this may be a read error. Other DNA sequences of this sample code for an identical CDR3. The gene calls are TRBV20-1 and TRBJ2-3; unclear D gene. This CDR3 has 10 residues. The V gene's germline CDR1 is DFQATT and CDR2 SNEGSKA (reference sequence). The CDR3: CSASRDTQYF. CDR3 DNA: TGCAGTGCTAGCAGAGATACGCAGTATTTT.

CDR3 residues: CASSGSRVNTGELFF. CDR3 DNA: TGTGCCAGCAGTGGTAGCAGGGTTAACACCGGGGAGCTGTTTTTT. This sequence joins TRBV2 and TRBJ2-2, with D possibly being TRBD1 (5 bases). CDR3 length: 15 amino acids. The V end was cut by 4 bases, the J end by 2 bases, with 11 bases between. Germline V CDR1 and CDR2: SNHLY, FYNNEI.

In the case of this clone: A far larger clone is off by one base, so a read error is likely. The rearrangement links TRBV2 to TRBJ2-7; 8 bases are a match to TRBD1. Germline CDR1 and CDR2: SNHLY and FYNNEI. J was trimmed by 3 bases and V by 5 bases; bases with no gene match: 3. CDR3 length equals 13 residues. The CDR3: CASSPTGGYEQYF. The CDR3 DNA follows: TGTGCCAGCAGTCCCACAGGGGGCTACGAGCAGTACTTC.

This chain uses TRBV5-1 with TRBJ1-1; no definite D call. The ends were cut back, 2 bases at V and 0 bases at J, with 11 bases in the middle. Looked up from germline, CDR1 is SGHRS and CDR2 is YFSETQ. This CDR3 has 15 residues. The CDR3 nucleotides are TGCGCCAGCAGCTTCAATGGGAGACTGAACACTGAAGCTTTCTTT. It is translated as CASSFNGRLNTEAFF.

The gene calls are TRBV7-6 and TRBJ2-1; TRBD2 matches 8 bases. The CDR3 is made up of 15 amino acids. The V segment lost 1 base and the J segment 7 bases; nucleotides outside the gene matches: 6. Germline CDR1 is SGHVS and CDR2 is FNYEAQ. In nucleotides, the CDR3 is TGTGCCAGCAGCTTAGGTGGGAGCGGGAGTAATGAGCAGTTCTTC. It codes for CASSLGGSGSNEQFF. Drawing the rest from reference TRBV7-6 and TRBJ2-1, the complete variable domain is GAGVSQSPRYKVTKRGQDVALRCDPISGHVSLYWYRQALGQGPEFLTYFNYEAQQDKSGLPNDRFSAERPEGSISTLTIQRTEQRDSAMYRCASSLGGSGSNEQFFGPGTRLTVL.

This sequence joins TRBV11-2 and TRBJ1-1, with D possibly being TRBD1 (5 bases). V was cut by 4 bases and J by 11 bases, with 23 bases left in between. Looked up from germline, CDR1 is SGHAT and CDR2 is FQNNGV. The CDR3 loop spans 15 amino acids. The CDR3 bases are TGTGCCAGCAGCTCGGCCGGGGGGGGGACGAAGAGGGCTTTCTTT. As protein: CASSSAGGGTKRAFF.

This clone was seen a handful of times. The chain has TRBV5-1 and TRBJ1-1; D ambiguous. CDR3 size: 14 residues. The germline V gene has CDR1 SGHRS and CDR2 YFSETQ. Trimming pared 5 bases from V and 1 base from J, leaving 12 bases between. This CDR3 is CASRFEGGNTEAFF. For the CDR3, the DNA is TGCGCCAGCAGGTTTGAAGGTGGGAACACTGAAGCTTTCTTT. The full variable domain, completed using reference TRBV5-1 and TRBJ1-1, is KAGVTQTPRYLIKTRGQQVTLSCSPISGHRSVSWYQQTPGQGLQFLFEYFSETQRNKGNFPGRFSGRQFSNSRSEMNVSTLELGDSALYLCASRFEGGNTEAFFGQGTRLTVV.

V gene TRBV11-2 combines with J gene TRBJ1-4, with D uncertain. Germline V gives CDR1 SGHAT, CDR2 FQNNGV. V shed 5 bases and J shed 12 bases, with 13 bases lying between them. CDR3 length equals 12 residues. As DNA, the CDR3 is TGTGCCAGCAGCACAACCGGGAGAGAACTGTTTTTT. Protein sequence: CASSTTGRELFF. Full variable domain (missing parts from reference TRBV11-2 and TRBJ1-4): EAGVAQSPRYKIIEKRQSVAFWCNPISGHATLYWYQQILGQGPKLLIQFQNNGVVDDSQLPKDRFSAERLKGVDSTLKIQPAKLEDSAVYLCASSTTGRELFFGSGTQLSVL.

The DNA of the CDR3 is TGTGCCTGGACAGAGACAAAGCCCCAGCATTTT. Residues: CAWTETKPQHF. The V and J genes are TRBV30 and TRBJ1-5, with unresolved D. V gave up 4 bases and J gave up 8 bases, with 9 bases separating them. The length of the CDR3 is 11 residues. Germline V gives CDR1 GTSNPN, CDR2 SVGIG (reference sequence).

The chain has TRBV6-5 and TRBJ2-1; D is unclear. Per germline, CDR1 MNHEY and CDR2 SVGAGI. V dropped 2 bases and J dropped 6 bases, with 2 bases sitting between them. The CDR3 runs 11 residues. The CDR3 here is CASSYLNEQFF. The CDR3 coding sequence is TGTGCCAGCAGTTACCTCAATGAGCAGTTCTTC.

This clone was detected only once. CDR3 DNA: TGCGCCAGCCGTCGGACGGCTCAAGAGACCCAGTACTTC. Translated: CASRRTAQETQYF. The V gene is TRBV5-1, the J gene TRBJ2-5; D uncertain. Germline CDR1 SGHRS, CDR2 YFSETQ. V dropped 7 bases and J dropped 2 bases, with 12 bases sitting between them. The length of the CDR3 is 13 residues.

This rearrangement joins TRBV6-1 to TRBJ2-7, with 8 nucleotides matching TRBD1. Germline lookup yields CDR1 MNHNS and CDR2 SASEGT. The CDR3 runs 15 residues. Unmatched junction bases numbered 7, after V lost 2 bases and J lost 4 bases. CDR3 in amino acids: CASSETWTGYYEQYF. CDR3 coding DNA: TGTGCCAGCAGTGAAACTTGGACAGGGTATTACGAGCAGTACTTC.

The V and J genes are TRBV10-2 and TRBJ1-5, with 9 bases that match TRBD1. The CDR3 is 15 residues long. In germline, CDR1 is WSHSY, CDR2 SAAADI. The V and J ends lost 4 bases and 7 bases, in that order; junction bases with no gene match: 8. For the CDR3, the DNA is TGCGCCAGCAGTGCCCCGGGACAGGGTGCGCAGCCCCAGCATTTT. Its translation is CASSAPGQGAQPQHF.